The 19 T cell receptor beta chains listed next were all sequenced from one sample in a study of shared clonotypes between healthy human individuals. Profiling relied on immunoSEQ multiplex PCR, and the TCRdb table lists in-frame clones only, not all of them. The table shows 800,000 to 1,200,000 clones, with 78% occurring only once. Sequencing was carried out using memory CD4+ T cells from PBMCs. Noted subset: CD45RA-negative fraction. These receptors were collected from a man aged 18 to 29 in good health. Some clones in this sample may be carry-over from other donors' samples.

The chain employs TRBV11-2 and TRBJ2-7; the match to TRBD2 covers 7 bases. This CDR3 spans 15 amino acids. The germline CDR1 and CDR2 sequences are SGHAT and FQNNGV. V lost 2 bases to trimming and J lost 5 bases; unmatched junction nucleotides: 9. DNA of the CDR3: TGTGCCAGCAGCTTAAGTCGCGGGAGTTCCCACGAGCAGTACTTC. Translation gives CASSLSRGSSHEQYF. Combining the CDR3 with reference TRBV11-2 and TRBJ2-7 gives the whole variable domain EAGVAQSPRYKIIEKRQSVAFWCNPISGHATLYWYQQILGQGPKLLIQFQNNGVVDDSQLPKDRFSAERLKGVDSTLKIQPAKLEDSAVYLCASSLSRGSSHEQYFGPGTRLTVT.

This rearrangement joins TRBV6-1 to TRBJ1-3; 7 positions agree with TRBD1. The CDR3 covers 14 residues. The germline V gene encodes CDR1 MNHNS and CDR2 SASEGT. The trim removed 7 bases at V and 4 bases at J, leaving 7 bases unmatched. The CDR3 DNA sequence: TGTGCCAGCAACCTAGACAGGGACGGAAACACCATATATTTT. Residues: CASNLDRDGNTIYF.

Remarks on this clone: Within the sample, other DNA sequences also encode this same CDR3. J is TRBJ1-1 and V is TRBV7-9, with D unclear. The CDR3 totals 13 residues. Trimming cost V 1 base and J 1 base, with 4 bases left between them. The germline V gene encodes CDR1 SEHNR and CDR2 FQNEAQ (reference sequence). This CDR3 reads CASSLEGNTEAFF. In DNA, the CDR3 is TGTGCCAGCAGCTTAGAGGGGAACACTGAAGCTTTCTTT. Full variable domain (remainder filled in from reference TRBV7-9 and TRBJ1-1): DTGVSQNPRHKITKRGQNVTFRCDPISEHNRLYWYRQTLGQGPEFLTYFQNEAQLEKSRLLSDRFSAERPKGSFSTLEIQRTEQGDSAMYLCASSLEGNTEAFFGQGTRLTVV.

This rearrangement joins TRBV28 to TRBJ2-2; 11 bases fit TRBD2. J was trimmed by 13 bases and V by 8 bases; bases with no gene match: 15. CDR3 length equals 15 residues. CDR1 and CDR2 from the germline V gene are MDHEN and SYDVKM. CDR3: CASSSLTSGDIRLFF. CDR3 bases: TGTGCCAGCTCGTCCCTGACTAGCGGGGACATTCGGCTGTTTTTT.

The genes are TRBV6-5 and TRBJ2-5; possible D gene TRBD1, 7 bases. Germline V gene data show CDR1 as MNHEY and CDR2 as SVGAGI. The CDR3 is 15 residues long. Between the trimmed V and J ends, which lost 4 bases and 2 bases, there was a span of 14 bases. This chain's CDR3 is CASSSGDRRQETQYF. The CDR3 DNA reads as TGTGCCAGCAGTTCGGGGGACAGACGACAAGAGACCCAGTACTTC.

This CDR3 is CASSFLGTGSNDEQYF. CDR3 DNA: TGTGCCAGCAGCTTTTTGGGGACAGGTTCCAATGACGAGCAGTACTTC. The chain combines TRBV5-6 with TRBJ2-7, with 8 bases fitting TRBD1. The CDR3 consists of 16 residues. V was pared by 2 bases and J by 5 bases, with 12 bases of the junction left unmatched. The germline gives CDR1 SGHDT, CDR2 YYEEEE. Based on the CDR3 plus reference TRBV5-6 and TRBJ2-7, the full variable domain is DAGVTQSPTHLIKTRGQQVTLRCSPKSGHDTVSWYQQALGQGPQFIFQYYEEEERQRGNFPDRFSGHQFPNYSSELNVNALLLGDSALYLCASSFLGTGSNDEQYFGPGTRLTVT.

The rearrangement uses TRBV11-2 and TRBJ1-4; 8 bases are shared with TRBD1. The ends lost 5 bases at V and 1 base at J; junction bases unmatched: 6. The CDR3 length is 16 residues. Germline CDR1 is SGHAT and CDR2 is FQNNGV. CDR3 bases: TGTGCCAGCAGCCTACAGGGGGGGAAAACTAATGAAAAACTGTTTTTT. Amino acids: CASSLQGGKTNEKLFF.

The chain carries TRBV4-1 and TRBJ2-3; D may be TRBD2 (5 bases). The V gene's germline CDR1 is MGHRA and CDR2 YSYEKL. Trimming took off 0 bases at V and 9 bases at J, with 10 bases between the two ends. This CDR3 comprises 13 residues. The CDR3 reads CASSQDRRLTQYF. In nucleotides, the CDR3 is TGCGCCAGCAGCCAAGATCGGAGGTTGACGCAGTATTTT.

The V call is TRBV7-2, the J call TRBJ2-7; TRBD2 matches at 8 bases. J lost 4 bases, V lost 0 bases, and 11 bases had no gene match. Germline V gives CDR1 SGHTA, CDR2 FQGNSA. The CDR3 has 17 amino acids. The CDR3 nucleotides are TGTGCCAGCAGCTTAGCGGGTTCGAGCGGGAGTCCGTACGAGCAGTACTTC. As protein: CASSLAGSSGSPYEQYF.

This rearrangement joins TRBV6-1 to TRBJ1-3; D unresolved. There are 15 residues in the CDR3. CDR1 MNHNS and CDR2 SASEGT come from the germline V gene. V lost 0 bases and J lost 2, with 8 bases in between. For the CDR3, the DNA is TGTGCCAGCAGTGAAGCGGCTACTACTGGAAACACCATATATTTT. Translating it yields CASSEAATTGNTIYF.

This clone was counted once. The chain has TRBV7-9 and TRBJ1-5; tentatively, D is TRBD1 (5 bases). Trimming took 2 bases from V and 3 from J, leaving 8 bases between them. Germline CDR1 SEHNR, CDR2 FQNEAQ (reference sequence). CDR3 length: 14 residues. The CDR3 coding sequence is TGTGCCAGCAGCTTAAGGGGCTCCAATCAGCCCCAGCATTTT. This encodes CASSLRGSNQPQHF.

The chain employs TRBV6-1 and TRBJ2-7; D is ambiguous. Per germline, CDR1 MNHNS and CDR2 SASEGT. Trimming pared 4 bases from V and 3 bases from J, leaving 10 bases between. The CDR3 spans 13 residues. The CDR3 DNA reads as TGTGCCAGCAGTGCCCGTAGGTTCTACGAGCAGTACTTC. Translated, it gives CASSARRFYEQYF.

J is TRBJ2-7 and V is TRBV4-1; TRBD2 is a possible D gene (5 bases). Trimming took off 1 base at V and 3 bases at J, with 10 bases between the two ends. CDR1 is MGHRA, CDR2 YSYEKL, per germline. This CDR3 spans 14 amino acids. This CDR3 is CASSQVSVGYEQYF. CDR3 DNA: TGCGCCAGCAGCCAAGTTAGCGTGGGCTACGAGCAGTACTTC.

The chain uses TRBV28 and TRBJ2-5; weak D call: TRBD2 (6 bases). The length of the CDR3 is 14 residues. V lost 6 bases, J lost 7 bases, and 18 bases lay in between. CDR1 is MDHEN and CDR2 is SYDVKM in the germline V gene. DNA for the CDR3: TGTGCCAGCAGCCGAAGTGGGACTGTAGGGACCCAGTACTTC. Protein product: CASSRSGTVGTQYF.

This clone was seen once. The V call is TRBV7-2, the J call TRBJ2-6, with D possibly TRBD1 on 5 matching bases. Germline values: CDR1 SGHTA, CDR2 FQGNSA. Deletions cut 2 bases from V and 2 bases from J, with 7 bases between. The CDR3 runs to 15 residues. Here the CDR3 reads CASSLQGPGANVLTF. CDR3 in DNA: TGTGCCAGCAGCTTACAGGGTCCTGGGGCCAACGTCCTGACTTTC.

The chain combines TRBV19 with TRBJ2-1; D possibly corresponds to TRBD2 (5 bases). V was trimmed by 7 bases and J by 0 bases, leaving 16 bases between them. Germline V gene lookup returns CDR1 LNHDA and CDR2 SQIVND (reference sequence). The CDR3 length is 16 residues. CDR3 residues: CASNWRSSSSYNEQFF. DNA for the CDR3: TGTGCCAGTAATTGGAGGTCCTCCAGCTCCTACAATGAGCAGTTCTTC.

J is TRBJ1-5 and V is TRBV6-1; TRBD1 is a possible D gene (5 bases). V was pared by 6 bases and J by 7 bases, with 13 bases between. The germline gives CDR1 MNHNS, CDR2 SASEGT. The CDR3 is 13 residues long. CDR3 residues: CASRMTVEQPQHF. The CDR3 DNA reads as TGTGCCAGCAGGATGACAGTAGAACAGCCCCAGCATTTT.

The chain joins TRBV5-4 to TRBJ1-2, with TRBD1 matching 9 bases. Germline V gene sequence: CDR1 SGHNT, CDR2 YYREEE (reference sequence). V dropped 3 bases and J dropped 7; count of bases not matched to a gene: 7. This CDR3 region has 14 residues. CDR3 DNA: TGTGCCAGCAGCTCCCCGGGACAGGGAGGTGGCTACACCTTC. It specifies CASSSPGQGGGYTF.

The rearrangement joins TRBV5-4 to TRBJ2-2; D may be TRBD1 (5 bases). The CDR3 is made up of 16 amino acids. V lost 4 bases and J 3 bases, leaving 16 bases between the germline ends. The germline CDR1 and CDR2 sequences are SGHNT and YYREEE (reference sequence). CDR3 loop: CASSLGGQGYTGELFF. The CDR3 nucleotides are TGTGCCAGCAGCCTGGGCGGCCAGGGCTACACCGGGGAGCTGTTTTTT.